This is a list of T cell receptor beta chains from one sample in a study of T cell clonotyping in hematopoietic cell transplantation. Profiled with immunoSEQ multiplex PCR; TCRdb holds only in-frame clones, not every one. This sample has about 16,000 clones, with 60% to 85% found just once. The sample was peripheral blood mononuclear cells. The receptor source for this set is a woman aged 60-75 years in good health. Some clones in this sample may be carry-over from other donors' samples. Each CDR3 is given with its conserved first and last residue. The order of the fields is V gene, D gene, clone size, J gene, CDR3 DNA, CDR3 protein. The D gene is left open where the match is weak. Not every row has a clone size; where given, it reads once, few, many or a size class.

TRBV5-1,-,-,TRBJ1-2,TGCGCCAGCAAGGAGGGTGCGACTTCTAACTATGGCTACACCTTC,CASKEGATSNYGYTF
TRBV4-3,-,-,TRBJ2-7,TGCGCCAGCAGCCCAGGGCTGGCCGCGAAGAGCTCCTACGAGCAGTACTTC,CASSPGLAAKSSYEQYF
TRBV4-1,TRBD1,-,TRBJ2-1,TGCGCCAGCAGCCACCCGGACAGGGGATCCTACAATGAGCAGTTCTTC,CASSHPDRGSYNEQFF
TRBV5-6,-,-,TRBJ2-7,TGTGCCAGCAGCTTGGGTGGGGACTTCTACGAGCAGTACTTC,CASSLGGDFYEQYF
TRBV15,TRBD2,-,TRBJ2-7,TGTGCCACCAGCAGAGTAACTAGCGGAGGATCCTACGAGCAGTACTTC,CATSRVTSGGSYEQYF
TRBV11-3,-,-,TRBJ1-4,TGTGCCAGCAGCTTATTGGATGACAGGGAAAAACTGTTTTTT,CASSLLDDREKLFF
TRBV27,-,medium-sized,TRBJ2-7,TGTGCCAGCAGTTTAGGGAACTACGAGCAGTACTTC,CASSLGNYEQYF
TRBV5-8,-,-,TRBJ2-5,TGTGCCAGCACATCAGAGACCCAGTACTTC,CASTSETQYF
TRBV9,TRBD1,-,TRBJ2-5,TGTGCCAGCAGCGGAATAACAGGGGGTAGTCGGGAGACCCAGTACTTC,CASSGITGGSRETQYF
TRBV5-1,TRBD2,-,TRBJ2-5,TGCGCCAGCAGCTTGGGGAGGCTAGCGGGAGTAGGGGAGACCCAGTACTTC,CASSLGRLAGVGETQYF
TRBV9,TRBD1,-,TRBJ2-5,TGTGCCAGCAGCCGACAGGGCAGGGGCGACGTCGAGACCCAGTACTTC,CASSRQGRGDVETQYF
TRBV7-3,-,-,TRBJ1-6,TGTGCCAGCAGCTTTGAGGGGGGACGGTCACCCCTCCACTTT,CASSFEGGRSPLHF
TRBV7-2,-,-,TRBJ2-7,TGTGCCAGCAGCTTACGGTCCCGCTCCTACGAGCAGTACTTC,CASSLRSRSYEQYF